Following are 28 T cell receptor beta chains from one sample sequenced in a study of beta chain features in type 1 diabetes (dated by TCRdb to 2016 to 2019). General findings and caveats noted by the study authors: In all four CD4+ subsets, TCRB CDR3 length was moderately but significantly shorter in type 1 diabetes patients.

No antigen is known for these receptors. The library relied on the immunoSEQ multiplex PCR assay. The entire amount of isolated RNA was reverse transcribed using the High Capacity cDNA Reverse Transcription Kit, so the sequenced TCRB transcripts were expressed ones. TCRdb carries this immuneACCESS record with in-frame sequences only. Its versions omit some clonotypes, under half of them owing to an unresolved V gene in the studies checked, with the rest unexplained. The sample table records about 270,000 clones; more than 13% of these occur just once. More than 0.015% of the sample is in the top ten clones. Sequencing was done on a sample of naive CD4+ T cells from blood. Taken with the paper, the label for cell subset or site translates to: true naive CD4+ T cells. These receptors were collected from a man aged 25-40 years with type 1 diabetes.

The CDR3 protein is CSVRGGFGSYEQYF. CDR3 DNA: TGCAGCGTTCGTGGGGGGTTCGGGTCCTACGAGCAGTACTTC. The chain uses TRBV29-1 and TRBJ2-7; D may be TRBD2 (6 bases). The CDR3 has 14 residues. CDR1 SQVTM and CDR2 ANQGSEA come from the germline V gene. V gave up 5 bases and J gave up 1 base, with 15 bases separating them.

This clone appeared a few times. The chain is built from TRBV28 and TRBJ2-2; a possible D gene is TRBD1 (5 bases). V was trimmed by 7 bases and J by 0 bases, leaving 15 bases between them. CDR3 length: 16 residues. Germline-derived CDR1 and CDR2 are MDHEN and SYDVKM. CDR3 nucleotides: TGTGCCAGCAATGTGATCCGACAGACGAACACCGGGGAGCTGTTTTTT. Its translation: CASNVIRQTNTGELFF.

The V and J genes are TRBV9 and TRBJ2-1; D may be TRBD2 (5 bases). V was shortened by 4 bases and J by 0 bases, with 11 bases between the two germline ends. In germline, CDR1 is SGDLS, CDR2 YYNGEE. The CDR3 runs to 15 residues. In DNA form, the CDR3 reads TGTGCCAGCAGCTTAAACGCGGGCTCCTACAATGAGCAGTTCTTC. Translated, it gives CASSLNAGSYNEQFF. Variable domain in full (rest from reference TRBV9 and TRBJ2-1): DSGVTQTPKHLITATGQRVTLRCSPRSGDLSVYWYQQSLDQGLQFLIQYYNGEERAKGNILERFSAQQFPDLHSELNLSSLELGDSALYFCASSLNAGSYNEQFFGPGTRLTVL.

The CDR3 bases are TGTGCCAGCAGCGCCGGACAGGGGGCGCGGGGAGCCTATGGCTACACCTTC. Its translation: CASSAGQGARGAYGYTF. This chain connects TRBV5-4 to TRBJ1-2; 11 bases fit TRBD1. Trimming at V came to 4 bases and at J to 4 bases, leaving 12 bases not matched to a gene. CDR3 length: 17 amino acids. Germline V gene lookup returns CDR1 SGHNT and CDR2 YYREEE (reference sequence).

This clone has only a few counts. V gene TRBV30 combines with J gene TRBJ2-1, with D possibly TRBD2 on 6 matching bases. The CDR3 is 14 amino acids. V gave up 2 bases and J gave up 2 bases, with 10 bases separating them. The germline V gene has CDR1 GTSNPN and CDR2 SVGIG (reference sequence). The CDR3 loop is CAWSRGRTYNEQFF. CDR3 nucleotide sequence: TGTGCCTGGAGTCGTGGGAGGACCTACAATGAGCAGTTCTTC.

This clone was observed a few times. V and J are TRBV18 and TRBJ1-1; possibly TRBD1 for D (5 bases). Trimming removed 2 bases at V and 0 bases at J, with 10 bases between. Germline V gene data show CDR1 as KGHSH and CDR2 as LQKENI. The CDR3 runs to 15 residues. The CDR3 DNA reads TGTGCCAGCTCACCAGGAGGGACGGTGAACACTGAAGCTTTCTTT. Its translation: CASSPGGTVNTEAFF.

This chain links TRBV15 with TRBJ1-1, with D uncertain. The CDR3 covers 14 residues. V lost 3 bases and J 1 base, leaving 9 bases between the germline ends. Looked up from germline, CDR1 is LNHNV and CDR2 is YYDKDF (reference sequence). For the CDR3, the DNA is TGTGCCACCAGCAGCCGACTGACGAACACTGAAGCTTTCTTT. Its translation is CATSSRLTNTEAFF.

This sequence joins TRBV7-2 and TRBJ2-2, with 11 bases identical to TRBD2. Germline V gene sequence: CDR1 SGHTA, CDR2 FQGNSA. J lost 6 bases, V lost 8 bases, and 14 bases had no gene match. The CDR3 has 17 residues. The CDR3 DNA sequence: TGTGCCAGCCGTCCGGGACTAGCGGCTCACAACTCCGGGGAGCTGTTTTTT. Protein sequence: CASRPGLAAHNSGELFF.

This clone was seen a few times. The V and J genes are TRBV28 and TRBJ2-5; TRBD2 is a possible D gene (6 bases). Germline CDR1 reads MDHEN; CDR2 reads SYDVKM. This CDR3 is built from 11 residues. CDR3 residues: CGIGREETQYF. Here the CDR3 DNA reads TGTGGAATCGGGAGAGAGGAGACCCAGTACTTC.

The CDR3 bases are TGCGCCAGCAGCTCTCTAACGGGGCAAGAGACCCAGTACTTC. It specifies CASSSLTGQETQYF. The genes are TRBV5-1 and TRBJ2-5, with a weak D call TRBD2 (5 bases). The CDR3 runs to 14 residues. Trimming stripped 3 bases from V and 2 bases from J, with 11 bases between. CDR1 is SGHRS, CDR2 YFSETQ, per germline.

This clone occurred a few times. The chain links TRBV30 to TRBJ2-1; D is uncertain. With 2 bases removed from V and 3 bases from J, the gap between germline ends came to 5 bases. The CDR3 runs to 12 residues. Germline V gene lookup returns CDR1 GTSNPN and CDR2 SVGIG (reference sequence). CDR3 residues: CAWSLIYNEQFF. In nucleotides, the CDR3 is TGTGCCTGGAGTCTTATCTACAATGAGCAGTTCTTC.

J is TRBJ2-7 and V is TRBV5-6; 10 nucleotides line up with TRBD2. The ends lost 1 base at V and 6 bases at J; junction bases unmatched: 13. CDR1 is SGHDT, CDR2 YYEEEE, per germline. The CDR3 runs to 17 residues. The CDR3 protein is CASSLRLAGVLQSEQYF. The CDR3 nucleotides read TGTGCCAGCAGCTTGAGGCTAGCGGGAGTTTTGCAGTCCGAGCAGTACTTC.

The J gene is TRBJ1-5, the V gene TRBV27; D might be TRBD1 (6 bases). Germline V gene lookup returns CDR1 MNHEY and CDR2 SMNVEV (reference sequence). The CDR3 is 16 amino acids. Trimming removed 5 bases at V and 4 bases at J, with 18 bases between. The CDR3 sequence is CASSPNFRGKNQPQHF. The DNA for the CDR3 is TGTGCCAGCAGTCCCAACTTCAGGGGAAAGAATCAGCCCCAGCATTTT.

This clone was observed a handful of times. The V and J genes are TRBV28 and TRBJ2-3, with D unclear. The germline V gene has CDR1 MDHEN and CDR2 SYDVKM. The CDR3 totals 11 residues. The V end lost 7 bases, the J end lost 6 bases, and 8 bases lay between the germline ends. The DNA of the CDR3 is TGTGCCAGCACCCTTTATGATACGCAGTATTTT. It translates to CASTLYDTQYF. Full variable domain (remainder filled in from reference TRBV28 and TRBJ2-3): DVKVTQSSRYLVKRTGEKVFLECVQDMDHENMFWYRQDPGLGLRLIYFSYDVKMKEKGDIPEGYSVSREKKERFSLILESASTNQTSMYLCASTLYDTQYFGPGTRLTVL.

The chain carries TRBV19 and TRBJ2-3; tentatively, D is TRBD1 (5 bases). Looked up from germline, CDR1 is LNHDA and CDR2 is SQIVND (reference sequence). V was clipped by 6 bases and J by 1 base, with 11 bases between them. This CDR3 region has 14 residues. This CDR3 is CASRREGGTDTQYF. In nucleotides, the CDR3 is TGTGCCAGTAGAAGAGAAGGGGGCACAGATACGCAGTATTTT.

This clone has just a few counts. The chain has TRBV2 and TRBJ2-1; D is ambiguous. Germline CDR1 and CDR2: SNHLY and FYNNEI. V was clipped by 6 bases and J by 2 bases, with 11 bases between them. CDR3 size: 14 residues. DNA for the CDR3: TGTGCCAGCAGGAGATTAGATCCCTACAATGAGCAGTTCTTC. Translated, it gives CASRRLDPYNEQFF.

The rearrangement links TRBV6-1 to TRBJ1-5, with 7 bases fitting TRBD1. V was pared by 6 bases and J by 11 bases, with 7 bases of the junction left unmatched. Germline CDR1 reads MNHNS; CDR2 reads SASEGT. The CDR3 contains 12 residues. CDR3 bases: TGTGCCAGCAGCCCGACAGGGCGGGCCCAGCATTTT. It specifies CASSPTGRAQHF.

CDR3 DNA sequence: TGTGCCAGCAGCCGCCCGGGGGGAGGCTCCTACAATGAGCAGTTCTTC. It specifies CASSRPGGGSYNEQFF. The chain has TRBV13 and TRBJ2-1; 7 nucleotides align to TRBD2. Germline CDR1 and CDR2: PRHDT and FYEKMQ (reference sequence). There are 16 residues in the CDR3. The V gene end was trimmed by 5 bases and the J gene end by 0 bases; junction bases not matched to a gene: 7.

This clone came up a few times. Here the CDR3 reads CAWRAGLYNEQFF. DNA of the CDR3: TGTGCCTGGAGGGCGGGGCTCTACAATGAGCAGTTCTTC. The rearrangement uses TRBV30 and TRBJ2-1; tentatively, D is TRBD2 (6 bases). The V and J ends lost 3 bases and 3 bases respectively, with 9 bases between them. The CDR3 runs 13 residues. Germline V gene sequence: CDR1 GTSNPN, CDR2 SVGIG (reference sequence).

V gene TRBV5-4 combines with J gene TRBJ2-1; D gene unclear. Germline lookup yields CDR1 SGHNT and CDR2 YYREEE (reference sequence). The V end lost 0 bases, the J end lost 9 bases, and 16 bases lay between the germline ends. The CDR3 has 15 residues. The chain's CDR3 is CASSLGAETAAEQFF. The CDR3 coding sequence is TGTGCCAGCAGCTTGGGGGCTGAAACCGCCGCTGAGCAGTTCTTC.

This clone has only a few counts. The chain combines TRBV7-2 with TRBJ2-7, with 7 positions matching TRBD1. The CDR3 runs to 15 residues. Unmatched junction bases numbered 8, after V lost 3 bases and J lost 3 bases. The germline CDR1 and CDR2 sequences are SGHTA and FQGNSA. CDR3 residues: CASSFAGQVDYEQYF. DNA of the CDR3: TGTGCCAGCAGCTTTGCCGGACAGGTAGACTACGAGCAGTACTTC. The full variable domain, with the rest looked up from reference TRBV7-2 and TRBJ2-7, is GAGVSQSPSNKVTEKGKDVELRCDPISGHTALYWYRQSLGQGLEFLIYFQGNSAPDKSGLPSDRFSAERTGGSVSTLTIQRTQQEDSAVYLCASSFAGQVDYEQYFGPGTRLTVT.

This chain connects TRBV27 to TRBJ2-2; TRBD1 might be the D (5 bases). The V end was cut by 4 bases, the J end by 7 bases, with 16 bases between. Looked up from germline, CDR1 is MNHEY and CDR2 is SMNVEV (reference sequence). The CDR3 contains 15 residues. CDR3 sequence: CASSSQGRPSGELFF. CDR3 nucleotide sequence: TGTGCCAGCAGTTCTCAGGGAAGGCCTAGCGGGGAGCTGTTTTTT.

The chain employs TRBV19 and TRBJ2-1; D is uncertain. The CDR3 contains 12 residues. CDR1 and CDR2 (germline): LNHDA, SQIVND (reference sequence). The V gene lost 3 bases and the J gene lost 4 bases, with 4 bases spanning the gap. The CDR3 loop reads CASSIQYNEQFF. The DNA for the CDR3 is TGTGCCAGTAGTATTCAGTACAATGAGCAGTTCTTC.

This clone has a handful of counts. The sample carries other DNA sequences with the same CDR3. As DNA, the CDR3 is TGTGCCAGCAGTTATTCACGACAGGGGAATGGCTACACCTTC. Translation: CASSYSRQGNGYTF. V and J are TRBV6-5 and TRBJ1-2; 8 bases match TRBD1. This CDR3 is 14 amino acids long. Germline V CDR1 and CDR2: MNHEY, SVGAGI. J lost 6 bases, V lost 3 bases, and 6 bases had no gene match.

The genes are TRBV28 and TRBJ2-6, with TRBD1 as a possible D gene (5 bases). CDR1 and CDR2 (germline): MDHEN, SYDVKM. Deletions cut 6 bases from V and 1 base from J, with 19 bases between. CDR3 length: 18 amino acids. CDR3 in amino acids: CASSPHLTVPSGANVLTF. CDR3 DNA: TGTGCCAGCAGCCCACACCTGACAGTTCCTTCTGGGGCCAACGTCCTGACTTTC.

J is TRBJ2-6 and V is TRBV30; D unclear. V was pared by 4 bases and J by 6 bases, with 10 bases between. CDR3 length: 13 residues. The germline V gene encodes CDR1 GTSNPN and CDR2 SVGIG (reference sequence). CDR3 residues: CAWTLLEANVLTF. The CDR3 coding sequence is TGTGCCTGGACCTTGCTAGAGGCCAACGTCCTGACTTTC.

This clone turned up a few times. This chain joins TRBV7-3 and TRBJ1-1, with D tentatively TRBD1 (6 bases). Germline assignment: CDR1 SGHTA and CDR2 FQGTGA. V shed 5 bases and J shed 7 bases, with 14 bases lying between them. This CDR3 comprises 13 residues. In DNA form, the CDR3 reads TGTGCCAGCAGCCTCCAGGGGCCTAATGAAGCTTTCTTT. Protein product: CASSLQGPNEAFF.

This chain uses TRBV18 with TRBJ1-1, with 8 positions matching TRBD1. Germline V gene data show CDR1 as KGHSH and CDR2 as LQKENI. V was pared by 4 bases and J by 1 base, with 5 bases of the junction left unmatched. This CDR3 region has 15 residues. CDR3 DNA: TGTGCCAGCTCACTTCGTACAGGGGGGAACACTGAAGCTTTCTTT. Translating it yields CASSLRTGGNTEAFF.